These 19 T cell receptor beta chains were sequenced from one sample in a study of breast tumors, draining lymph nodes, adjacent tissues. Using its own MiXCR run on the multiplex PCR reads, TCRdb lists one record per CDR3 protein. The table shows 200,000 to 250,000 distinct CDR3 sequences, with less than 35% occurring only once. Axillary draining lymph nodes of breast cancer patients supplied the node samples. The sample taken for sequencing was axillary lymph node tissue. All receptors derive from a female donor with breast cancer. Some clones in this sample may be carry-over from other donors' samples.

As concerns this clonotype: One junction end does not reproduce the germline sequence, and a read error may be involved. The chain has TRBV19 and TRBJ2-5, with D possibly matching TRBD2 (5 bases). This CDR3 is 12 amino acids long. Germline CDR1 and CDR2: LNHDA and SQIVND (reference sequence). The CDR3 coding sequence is TGCGCCAGTAGCGACAAAGAAGAGACCCAGTACTTC. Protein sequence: CASSDKEETQYF.

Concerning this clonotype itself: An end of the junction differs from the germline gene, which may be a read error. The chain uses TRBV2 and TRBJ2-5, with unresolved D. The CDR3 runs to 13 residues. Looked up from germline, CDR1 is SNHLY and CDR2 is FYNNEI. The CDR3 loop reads CSSSYTVQETQYF. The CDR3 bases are TGTTCCAGCAGTTACACGGTACAAGAGACCCAGTACTTC.

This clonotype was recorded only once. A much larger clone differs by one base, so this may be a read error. The CDR3 spells CASSLPGLTSHEQYF. The CDR3, as DNA: TGTGCCAGCAGCTTGCCGGGACTTACCTCCCACGAGCAGTACTTC. This rearrangement joins TRBV5-4 to TRBJ2-7; TRBD2 might be the D (6 bases). The CDR3 has 15 residues. Germline V gene sequence: CDR1 SGHNT, CDR2 YYREEE (reference sequence).

This CDR3 reads CASSGGGTYNEQYF. The CDR3 DNA follows: TGTGCCAGCAGCGGGGGCGGAACCTACAATGAGCAGTATTTT. The V gene is TRBV9, the J gene TRBJ2-3; a possible D gene is TRBD1 (5 bases). CDR1 and CDR2 (germline): SGDLS, YYNGEE. Trimming took 3 bases from V and 11 from J, leaving 19 bases between them. The length of the CDR3 is 14 residues.

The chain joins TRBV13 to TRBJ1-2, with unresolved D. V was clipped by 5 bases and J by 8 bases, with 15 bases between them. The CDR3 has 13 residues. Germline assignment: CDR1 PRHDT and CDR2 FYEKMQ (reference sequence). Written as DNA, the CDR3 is TGTGCCAGCAGCCCGCCGATTCGGGGAGGCTACACCTTC. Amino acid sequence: CASSPPIRGGYTF.

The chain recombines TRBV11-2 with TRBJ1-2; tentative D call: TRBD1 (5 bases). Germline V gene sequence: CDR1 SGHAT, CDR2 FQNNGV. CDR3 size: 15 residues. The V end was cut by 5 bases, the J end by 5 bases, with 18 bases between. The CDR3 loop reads CASSLARVGTYGYTF. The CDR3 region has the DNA TGTGCCAGCAGCCTAGCGAGGGTGGGGACGTATGGCTACACCTTC.

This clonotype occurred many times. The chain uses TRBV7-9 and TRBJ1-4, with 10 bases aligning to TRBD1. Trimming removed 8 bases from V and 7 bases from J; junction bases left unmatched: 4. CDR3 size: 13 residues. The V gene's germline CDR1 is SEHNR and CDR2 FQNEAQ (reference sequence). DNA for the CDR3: TGTGCCAGCGAGACAGGGGGCGGTGAAAAACTGTTTTTT. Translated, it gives CASETGGGEKLFF.

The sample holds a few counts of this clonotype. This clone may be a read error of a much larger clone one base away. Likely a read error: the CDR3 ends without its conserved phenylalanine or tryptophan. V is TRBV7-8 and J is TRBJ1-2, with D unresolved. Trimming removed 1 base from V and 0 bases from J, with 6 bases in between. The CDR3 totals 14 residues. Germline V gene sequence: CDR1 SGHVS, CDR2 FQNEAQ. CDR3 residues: CASSLVLSNYGYTL. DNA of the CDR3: TGTGCCAGCAGCTTAGTTTTGTCTAACTATGGCTACACCCTC.

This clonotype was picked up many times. CDR3 in DNA: TGTGCCAGCAGCGACGGAGGAGGAAAGTGGGGTGAAAAACTGTTTTTT. Translating it yields CASSDGGGKWGEKLFF. The rearrangement links TRBV9 to TRBJ1-4, with D unresolved. Germline V lookup: CDR1 SGDLS, CDR2 YYNGEE. This CDR3 has 16 amino acids. The germline V and J ends were trimmed by 3 bases and 7 bases, with 19 bases remaining between them.

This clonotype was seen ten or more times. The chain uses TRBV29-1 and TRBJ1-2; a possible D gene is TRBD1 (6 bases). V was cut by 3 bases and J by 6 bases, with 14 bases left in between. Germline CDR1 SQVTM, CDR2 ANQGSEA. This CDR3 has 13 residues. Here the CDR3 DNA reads TGCAGCGTTGATAACCTACAGGGAGATGGCTACACCTTC. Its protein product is CSVDNLQGDGYTF.

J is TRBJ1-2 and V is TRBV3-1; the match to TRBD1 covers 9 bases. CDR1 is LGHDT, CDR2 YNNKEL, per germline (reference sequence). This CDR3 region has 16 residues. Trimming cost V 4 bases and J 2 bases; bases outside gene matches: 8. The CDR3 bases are TGTGCCAGCAGCCGGTACCGGACAGGGGACAACTATGGCTACACCTTC. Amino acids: CASSRYRTGDNYGYTF.

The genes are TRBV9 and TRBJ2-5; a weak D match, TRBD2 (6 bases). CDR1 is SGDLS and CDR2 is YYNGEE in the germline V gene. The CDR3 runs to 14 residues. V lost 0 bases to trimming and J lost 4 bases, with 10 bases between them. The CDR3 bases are TGTGCCAGCAGCGTAGCAATGGGGGGAGAGACCCAGTACTTC. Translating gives CASSVAMGGETQYF.

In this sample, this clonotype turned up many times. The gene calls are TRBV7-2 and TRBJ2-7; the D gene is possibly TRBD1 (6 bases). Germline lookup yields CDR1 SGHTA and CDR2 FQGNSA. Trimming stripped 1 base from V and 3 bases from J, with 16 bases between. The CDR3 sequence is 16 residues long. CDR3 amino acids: CASSLVAGQRIYEQYF. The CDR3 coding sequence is TGTGCCAGCAGCTTAGTGGCCGGACAGAGAATCTACGAGCAGTACTTC.

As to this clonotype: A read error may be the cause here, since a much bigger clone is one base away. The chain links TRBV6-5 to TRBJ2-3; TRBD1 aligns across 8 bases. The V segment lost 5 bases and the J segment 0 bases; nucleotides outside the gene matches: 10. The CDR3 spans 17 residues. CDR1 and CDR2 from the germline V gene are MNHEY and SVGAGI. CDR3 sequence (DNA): TGTGCCAGCAGTCCCCCCCGACAGGGGCCAAGCACAGATACGCAGTATTTT. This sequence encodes CASSPPRQGPSTDTQYF.

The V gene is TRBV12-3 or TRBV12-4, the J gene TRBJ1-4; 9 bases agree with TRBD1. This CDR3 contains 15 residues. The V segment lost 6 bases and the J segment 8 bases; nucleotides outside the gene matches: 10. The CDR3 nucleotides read TGTGCCAGCAGGACCGGGACAGGGTCTCACGAAAAACTGTTTTTT. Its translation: CASRTGTGSHEKLFF.

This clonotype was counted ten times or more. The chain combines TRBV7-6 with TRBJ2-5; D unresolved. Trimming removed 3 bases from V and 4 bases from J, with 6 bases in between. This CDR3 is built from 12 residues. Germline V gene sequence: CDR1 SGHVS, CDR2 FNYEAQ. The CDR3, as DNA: TGTGCCAGCAGCTTCGTTTCAGAGACCCAGTACTTC. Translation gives CASSFVSETQYF.

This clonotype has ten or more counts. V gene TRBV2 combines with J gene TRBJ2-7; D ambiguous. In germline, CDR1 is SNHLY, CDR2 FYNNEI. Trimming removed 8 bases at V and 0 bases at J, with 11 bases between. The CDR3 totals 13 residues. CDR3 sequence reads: CASAGLVSYEQYF. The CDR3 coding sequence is TGTGCCAGCGCCGGGCTAGTCTCCTACGAGCAGTACTTC.

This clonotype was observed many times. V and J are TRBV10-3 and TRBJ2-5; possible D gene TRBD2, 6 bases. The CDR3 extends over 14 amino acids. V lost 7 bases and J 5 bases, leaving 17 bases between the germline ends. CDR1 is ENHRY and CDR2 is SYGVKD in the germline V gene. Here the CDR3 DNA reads TGTGCCATCATGCTAGCGAGAAACGGTGAGACCCAGTACTTC. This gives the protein CAIMLARNGETQYF.

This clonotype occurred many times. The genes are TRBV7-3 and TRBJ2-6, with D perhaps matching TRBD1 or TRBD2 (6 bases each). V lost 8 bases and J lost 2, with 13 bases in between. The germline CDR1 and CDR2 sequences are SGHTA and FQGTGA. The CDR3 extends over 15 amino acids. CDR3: CASYEGGAGANVLTF. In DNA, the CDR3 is TGTGCCAGCTACGAGGGGGGAGCTGGGGCCAACGTCCTGACTTTC.